The 20 T cell receptor beta chains below were found in one sample sequenced in a study of early T cells in non-severe SARS-CoV-2 infection. TCRdb reprocessed the 5' RACE reads via MiXCR and lists one record per CDR3 protein. Found here are under 35,000 distinct CDR3 sequences, around 7% of them singletons; the top ten hold 4% to 5%. Specimen: whole blood. The receptor source for this set is an adult who was a healthcare worker with PCR-confirmed SARS-CoV-2 infection or an uninfected control (not recorded which).

This clonotype was recorded a few times. This sequence joins TRBV3-1 and TRBJ1-1; unclear D gene. Trimming removed 4 bases from V and 0 bases from J, with 9 bases in between. Germline assignment: CDR1 LGHDT and CDR2 YNNKEL (reference sequence). CDR3 length: 14 residues. The CDR3 spells CASSPIGMNTEAFF. Here the CDR3 DNA reads TGTGCCAGCAGCCCGATCGGGATGAACACTGAAGCTTTCTTT.

The sample holds many counts of this clonotype. The chain recombines TRBV29-1 with TRBJ2-7; TRBD2 aligns across 9 bases. Germline loops: CDR1 SQVTM, CDR2 ANQGSEA. The CDR3 runs to 14 residues. With 4 bases clipped from V and 0 bases from J, the junction kept 4 bases outside the gene matches. The CDR3 DNA is TGCAGCGTTGTGCGGGAGGGTTTCTCCTACGAGCAGTACTTC. It codes for CSVVREGFSYEQYF.

With regard to this clonotype: The junction and the germline gene differ at one end; a read error may be behind it. The V gene is TRBV13, the J gene TRBJ2-5; TRBD1 agrees at 9 bases. Germline assignment: CDR1 PRHDT and CDR2 FYEKMQ (reference sequence). The CDR3 totals 16 residues. The CDR3 nucleotides are TGTGCCAGCAGCTCGAGGGACAGGGAACGCAAAGAGACCCTGTACTTC. The encoded protein is CASSSRDRERKETLYF.

In this sample, this clonotype turned up many times. The gene calls are TRBV7-8 and TRBJ2-7; D unresolved. Germline V gene data show CDR1 as SGHVS and CDR2 as FQNEAQ. V gave up 4 bases and J gave up 0 bases, with 10 bases separating them. The CDR3 contains 14 residues. CDR3 region: CASSSTPASYEQYF. CDR3 nucleotide sequence: TGTGCCAGCAGCTCGACGCCCGCCTCCTACGAGCAGTACTTC. The complete variable domain, with remaining parts taken from reference TRBV7-8 and TRBJ2-7, reads GAGVSQSPRYKVAKRGQDVALRCDPISGHVSLFWYQQALGQGPEFLTYFQNEAQLDKSGLPSDRFFAERPEGSVSTLKIQRTQQEDSAVYLCASSSTPASYEQYFGPGTRLTVT.

The sample holds many counts of this clonotype. The chain combines TRBV28 with TRBJ1-2; D is perhaps TRBD1 (6 bases). The CDR3 runs to 13 residues. The V gene lost 10 bases and the J gene lost 4 bases, with 16 bases spanning the gap. CDR1 and CDR2 from the germline V gene are MDHEN and SYDVKM. The CDR3 nucleotides read TGTGCCACTACCTGGGACACAGTCTATGGCTACACCTTC. Encoded protein: CATTWDTVYGYTF.

In its sample, this clonotype was seen many times. The rearrangement joins TRBV30 to TRBJ2-3; 7 positions agree with TRBD2. The CDR3 runs 15 residues. Trimming cost V 3 bases and J 0 bases; bases outside gene matches: 6. Per germline, CDR1 GTSNPN and CDR2 SVGIG (reference sequence). The CDR3 coding sequence is TGTGCCTGGAGGGGCCGGGACTACAGCACAGATACGCAGTATTTT. Translating it yields CAWRGRDYSTDTQYF.

The V gene is TRBV7-6, the J gene TRBJ2-1; a weak D match, TRBD2 (6 bases). The V end was cut by 5 bases, the J end by 0 bases, with 17 bases between. Per the germline V gene, CDR1 is SGHVS and CDR2 is FNYEAQ. The CDR3 is 17 residues long. In nucleotides, the CDR3 is TGTGCCAGCAGCGATCCTCCAGGGAGGAGCTCCTACAATGAGCAGTTCTTC. As protein: CASSDPPGRSSYNEQFF.

This clonotype has a count of ten or more. The rearrangement links TRBV5-6 to TRBJ2-4; the match to TRBD2 covers 7 bases. CDR3 length: 17 amino acids. J was trimmed by 2 bases and V by 4 bases; bases with no gene match: 12. Germline values: CDR1 SGHDT, CDR2 YYEEEE. The CDR3 sequence: CASSQAGTSDTKNIQYF. The CDR3 coding sequence is TGTGCCAGCAGCCAAGCGGGAACTAGCGACACCAAAAACATTCAGTACTTC.

This clonotype occurred a few times. The chain joins TRBV29-1 to TRBJ2-6; no firm D call. V lost 5 bases and J lost 1, with 6 bases in between. This CDR3 spans 13 amino acids. CDR1 SQVTM and CDR2 ANQGSEA come from the germline V gene. The CDR3 DNA sequence: TGCAGCGTTTCCGAATCTGGGGCCAACGTCCTGACTTTC. Protein product: CSVSESGANVLTF. The variable domain in full, completed from reference TRBV29-1 and TRBJ2-6, reads SAVISQKPSRDICQRGTSLTIQCQVDSQVTMMFWYRQQPGQSLTLIATANQGSEATYESGFVIDKFPISRPNLTFSTLTVSNMSPEDSSIYLCSVSESGANVLTFGAGSRLTVL.

The table lists this clonotype with a few counts. The chain joins TRBV5-1 to TRBJ1-2; unclear D gene. This CDR3 region has 14 residues. In germline, CDR1 is SGHRS, CDR2 YFSETQ. Trimming stripped 6 bases from V and 4 bases from J, with 16 bases between. The CDR3 coding sequence is TGCGCCAGCACCCCGGGATCAGAAATCTATGGCTACACCTTC. It translates to CASTPGSEIYGYTF.

This clonotype was seen more than once but under ten times. The chain recombines TRBV3-1 with TRBJ2-7, with 9 bases matching TRBD2. V gave up 1 base and J gave up 3 bases; unmatched junction bases: 10. The CDR3 contains 17 residues. Germline V lookup: CDR1 LGHDT, CDR2 YNNKEL (reference sequence). This chain's CDR3 is CASSQVLGTSSDYEQYF. CDR3 bases: TGTGCCAGCAGCCAAGTACTAGGGACTAGCTCCGACTACGAGCAGTACTTC.

This clonotype was detected ten times or more. CDR3 nucleotide sequence: TGTGCCAGACGGGGGCCGGTAGGCGATCAGCCCCAGCATTTT. This encodes CARRGPVGDQPQHF. The chain recombines TRBV28 with TRBJ1-5; TRBD1 is a possible D gene (6 bases). The V and J ends lost 9 bases and 5 bases respectively, with 17 bases between them. The CDR3 has 14 residues. The germline gives CDR1 MDHEN, CDR2 SYDVKM.

The sample holds many counts of this clonotype. CDR3: CASSVTSGSNEQFF. The CDR3 DNA is TGTGCCAGCAGCGTTACTAGCGGGAGCAATGAGCAGTTCTTC. The rearrangement joins TRBV9 to TRBJ2-1; TRBD2 matches at 11 bases. The germline V gene encodes CDR1 SGDLS and CDR2 YYNGEE. The CDR3 totals 14 residues. J was trimmed by 6 bases and V by 2 bases; bases with no gene match: 1. Filled out from reference TRBV9 and TRBJ2-1, the complete variable domain reads DSGVTQTPKHLITATGQRVTLRCSPRSGDLSVYWYQQSLDQGLQFLIQYYNGEERAKGNILERFSAQQFPDLHSELNLSSLELGDSALYFCASSVTSGSNEQFFGPGTRLTVL.

Many counts were recorded for this clonotype. The gene calls are TRBV29-1 and TRBJ2-7; the D is unclear. The germline CDR1 and CDR2 sequences are SQVTM and ANQGSEA. This CDR3 is 12 amino acids long. The V gene lost 5 bases and the J gene lost 0 bases, with 8 bases spanning the gap. The CDR3, as DNA: TGCAGCGTTTATCAGACCTCCTACGAGCAGTACTTC. Protein product: CSVYQTSYEQYF.

This clonotype was counted ten times or more. The gene calls are TRBV5-5 and TRBJ2-1; possibly TRBD2 for D (7 bases). V was shortened by 1 base and J by 8 bases, with 10 bases between the two germline ends. The CDR3 length is 13 residues. CDR1 and CDR2 (germline): SGHKS, YYEKEE (reference sequence). For the CDR3, the DNA is TGTGCCAGCAGCTTGCGGGGGGCTGATGAGCAGTTCTTC. It translates to CASSLRGADEQFF.

This clonotype was seen ten or more times. The genes are TRBV27 and TRBJ2-2; D ambiguous. CDR1 and CDR2 (germline): MNHEY, SMNVEV (reference sequence). V was pared by 3 bases and J by 3 bases, with 8 bases between. This CDR3 has 14 residues. The CDR3 is CASSLKEDTGELFF. CDR3 in DNA: TGTGCCAGCAGTTTGAAAGAGGACACCGGGGAGCTGTTTTTT.

The sample holds a few counts of this clonotype. This chain links TRBV20-1 with TRBJ2-5; D is undetermined. CDR3 length equals 12 residues. V gave up 3 bases and J gave up 9 bases, with 14 bases separating them. The germline CDR1 and CDR2 sequences are DFQATT and SNEGSKA (reference sequence). The DNA for the CDR3 is TGCAGTGCTAGGCGTCAGCCCGAGGCCCAGTACTTC. Protein product: CSARRQPEAQYF.

This clonotype came up a few times. The chain couples TRBV28 to TRBJ2-1; 14 nucleotides align to TRBD2. Trimming removed 4 bases from V and 8 bases from J; junction bases left unmatched: 7. The CDR3 runs to 16 residues. Per germline, CDR1 MDHEN and CDR2 SYDVKM. CDR3 bases: TGTGCCAGCAGTTCCGCCGGGACTAGCGGGAGCGATGAGCAGTTCTTC. Protein sequence: CASSSAGTSGSDEQFF.

This clonotype came up many times. The V call is TRBV7-3, the J call TRBJ2-7; TRBD2 might be the D (6 bases). The V and J ends lost 0 bases and 3 bases respectively, with 12 bases between them. This CDR3 region has 15 residues. Germline CDR1 and CDR2: SGHTA and FQGTGA. The CDR3 spells CASSLTGGRFYEQYF. The CDR3, as DNA: TGTGCCAGCAGCTTAACGGGGGGAAGGTTCTACGAGCAGTACTTC.

This clonotype appeared many times. The CDR3 loop reads CASSLAGTSGFTGELFF. The CDR3 DNA is TGTGCCAGCAGCTTAGCCGGGACTAGCGGCTTCACCGGGGAGCTGTTTTTT. The chain has TRBV7-9 and TRBJ2-2, with 11 nucleotides matching TRBD2. Germline CDR1 reads SEHNR; CDR2 reads FQNEAQ (reference sequence). This CDR3 has 17 residues. V shed 0 bases, J shed 4 bases, and the junction held 4 bases outside the gene matches.